This T cell receptor beta chain was recorded in a study of T cell repertoires in cytomegalovirus infection. Whole-study context: Based on public TCR beta signatures, there were indications of CMV infection and of a matching HLA type.

Study-wide findings and caveats: Carriage of CMV together with the relevant HLA was identifiable through cumulative public TCR beta family frequency.

Germline CDR1 reads SGHTA; CDR2 reads FQGNSA. V dropped 1 base and J dropped 5 bases, with 8 bases sitting between them. The CDR3 has 13 residues. TCRdb re-called the reads through MiXCR, storing one row per CDR3 protein. In the table there are around 180,000 distinct CDR3 sequences, 28% of which are singletons. This clonotype was counted many times. What it binds is not known. This chain joins TRBV7-2 and TRBJ1-2; no firm D call. The sample comprised PBMCs. This sequence was found in a human donor in good health (CMV status not recorded). Some clones in this sample may be carry-over from other donors' samples. This CDR3 reads CASSLDRKYGYTF. The CDR3 DNA is TGTGCCAGCAGCTTAGACAGAAAGTATGGCTACACCTTC.